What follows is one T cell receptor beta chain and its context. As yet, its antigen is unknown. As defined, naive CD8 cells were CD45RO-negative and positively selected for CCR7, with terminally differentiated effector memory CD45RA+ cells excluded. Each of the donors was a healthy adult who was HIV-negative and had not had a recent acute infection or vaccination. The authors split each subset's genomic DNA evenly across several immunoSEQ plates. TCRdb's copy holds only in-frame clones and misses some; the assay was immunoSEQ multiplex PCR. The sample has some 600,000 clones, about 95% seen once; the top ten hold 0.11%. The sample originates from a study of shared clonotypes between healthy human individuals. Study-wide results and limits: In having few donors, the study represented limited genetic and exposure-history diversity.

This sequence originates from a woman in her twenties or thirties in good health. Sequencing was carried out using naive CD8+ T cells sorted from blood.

The CDR3 DNA sequence: TGTGCCAGCAGCCCCCTCGGGACAGTAATGCTGTTTTTT. Residues: CASSPLGTVMLFF. The J gene is TRBJ1-4, the V gene TRBV4-2; 7 bases map to TRBD1. CDR3 length equals 13 residues. The junction had 10 bases not matched to a gene; V was cut back by 4 bases and J by 14 bases. CDR1 and CDR2 from the germline V gene are LGHNA and YNFKEQ.